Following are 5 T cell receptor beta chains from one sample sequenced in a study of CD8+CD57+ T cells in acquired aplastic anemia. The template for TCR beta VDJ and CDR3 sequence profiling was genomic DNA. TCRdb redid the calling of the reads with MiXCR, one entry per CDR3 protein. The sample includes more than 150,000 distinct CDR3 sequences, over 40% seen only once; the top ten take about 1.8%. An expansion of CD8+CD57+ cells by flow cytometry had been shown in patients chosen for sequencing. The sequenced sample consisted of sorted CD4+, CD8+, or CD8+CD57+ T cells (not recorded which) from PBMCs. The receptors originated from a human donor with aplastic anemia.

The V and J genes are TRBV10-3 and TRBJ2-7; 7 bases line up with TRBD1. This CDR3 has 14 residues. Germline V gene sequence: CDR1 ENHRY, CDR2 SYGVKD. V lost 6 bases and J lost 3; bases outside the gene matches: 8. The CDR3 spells CAIRGTEGSYEQYF. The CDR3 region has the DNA TGTGCCATCAGAGGGACAGAGGGCAGCTACGAGCAGTACTTC.

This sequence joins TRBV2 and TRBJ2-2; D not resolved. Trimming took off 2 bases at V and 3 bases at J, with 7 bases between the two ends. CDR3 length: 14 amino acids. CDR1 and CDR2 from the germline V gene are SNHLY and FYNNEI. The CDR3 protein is CASSELQDTGELFF. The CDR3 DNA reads TGTGCCAGCAGTGAACTCCAAGACACCGGGGAGCTGTTTTTT.

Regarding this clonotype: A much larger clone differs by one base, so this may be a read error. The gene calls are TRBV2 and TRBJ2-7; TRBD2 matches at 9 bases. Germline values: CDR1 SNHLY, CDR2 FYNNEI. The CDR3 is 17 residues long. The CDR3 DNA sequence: TGTACCAGCAGTGCCTCCCTGACTAGCGGCCTATCCTACGAGCAGTACTTC. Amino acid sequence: CTSSASLTSGLSYEQYF.

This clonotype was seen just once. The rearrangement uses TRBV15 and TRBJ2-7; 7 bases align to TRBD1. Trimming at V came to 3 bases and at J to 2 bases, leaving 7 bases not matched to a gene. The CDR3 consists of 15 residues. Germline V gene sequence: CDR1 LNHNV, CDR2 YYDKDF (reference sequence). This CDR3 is CATSREGQVPYEQYF. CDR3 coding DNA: TGTGCCACCAGCAGGGAAGGACAGGTGCCCTACGAGCAGTACTTC.

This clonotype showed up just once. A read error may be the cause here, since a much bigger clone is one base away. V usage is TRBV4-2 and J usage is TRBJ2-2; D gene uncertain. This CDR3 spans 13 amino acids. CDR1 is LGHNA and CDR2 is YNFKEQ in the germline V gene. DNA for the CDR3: TGTGCCGGCAGCCAAGGGCCGGACGAGGAGCTGTTTTTT. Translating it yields CAGSQGPDEELFF.